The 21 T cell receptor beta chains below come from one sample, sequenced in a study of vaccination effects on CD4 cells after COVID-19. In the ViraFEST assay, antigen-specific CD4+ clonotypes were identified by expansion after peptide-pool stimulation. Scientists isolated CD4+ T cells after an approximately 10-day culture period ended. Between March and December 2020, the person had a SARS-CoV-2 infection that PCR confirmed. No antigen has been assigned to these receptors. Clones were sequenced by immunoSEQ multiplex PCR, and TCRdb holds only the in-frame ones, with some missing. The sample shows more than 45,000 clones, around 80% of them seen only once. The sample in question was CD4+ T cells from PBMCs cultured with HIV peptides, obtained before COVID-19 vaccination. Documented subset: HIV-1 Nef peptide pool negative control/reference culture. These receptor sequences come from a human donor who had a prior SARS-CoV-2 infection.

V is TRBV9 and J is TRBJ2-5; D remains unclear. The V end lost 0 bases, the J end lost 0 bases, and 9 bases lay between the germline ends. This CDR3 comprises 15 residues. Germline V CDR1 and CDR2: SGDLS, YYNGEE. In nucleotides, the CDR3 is TGTGCCAGCAGCGTAGCCGGTTGGTACCAAGAGACCCAGTACTTC. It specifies CASSVAGWYQETQYF.

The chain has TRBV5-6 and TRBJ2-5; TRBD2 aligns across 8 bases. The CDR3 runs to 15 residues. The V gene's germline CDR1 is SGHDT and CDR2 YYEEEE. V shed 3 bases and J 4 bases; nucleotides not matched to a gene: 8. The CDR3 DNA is TGTGCCAGCAGCTATGGGGGACGGGGGGGAGAGACCCAGTACTTC. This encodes CASSYGGRGGETQYF.

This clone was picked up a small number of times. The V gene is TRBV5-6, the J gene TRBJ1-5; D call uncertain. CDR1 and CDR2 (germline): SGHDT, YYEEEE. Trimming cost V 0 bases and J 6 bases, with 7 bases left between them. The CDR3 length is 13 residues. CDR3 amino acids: CASSLGLSQPQHF. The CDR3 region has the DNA TGTGCCAGCAGCTTGGGTCTAAGTCAGCCCCAGCATTTT.

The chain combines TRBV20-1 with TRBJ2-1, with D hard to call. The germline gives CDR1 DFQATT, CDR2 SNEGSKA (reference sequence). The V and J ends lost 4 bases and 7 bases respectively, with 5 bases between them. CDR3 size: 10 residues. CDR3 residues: CSATMNEQFF. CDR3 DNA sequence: TGCAGTGCTACTATGAATGAGCAGTTCTTC.

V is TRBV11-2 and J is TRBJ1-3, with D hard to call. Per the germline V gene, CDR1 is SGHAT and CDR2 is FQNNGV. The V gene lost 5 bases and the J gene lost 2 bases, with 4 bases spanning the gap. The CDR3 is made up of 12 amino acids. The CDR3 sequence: CASSGAGNTIYF. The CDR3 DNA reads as TGTGCCAGCAGCGGAGCTGGAAACACCATATATTTT.

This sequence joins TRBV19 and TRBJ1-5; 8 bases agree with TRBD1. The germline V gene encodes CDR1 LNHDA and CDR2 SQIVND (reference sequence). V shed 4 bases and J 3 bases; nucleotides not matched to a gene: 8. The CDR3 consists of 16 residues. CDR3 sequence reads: CASSTRDRHNNQPQHF. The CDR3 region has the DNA TGTGCCAGTAGTACCCGGGACAGGCATAACAATCAGCCCCAGCATTTT.

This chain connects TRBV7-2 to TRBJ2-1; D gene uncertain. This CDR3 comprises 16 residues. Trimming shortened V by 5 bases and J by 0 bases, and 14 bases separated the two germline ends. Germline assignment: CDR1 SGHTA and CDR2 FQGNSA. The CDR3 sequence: CASSVHWDSSYNEQFF. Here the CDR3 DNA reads TGTGCCAGCAGCGTACACTGGGATAGCTCCTACAATGAGCAGTTCTTC.

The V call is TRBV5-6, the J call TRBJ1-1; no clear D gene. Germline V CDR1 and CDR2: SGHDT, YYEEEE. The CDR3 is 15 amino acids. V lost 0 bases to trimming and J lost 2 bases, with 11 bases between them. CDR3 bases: TGTGCCAGCAGCTTGGTCCAACAGATTAACACTGAAGCTTTCTTT. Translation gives CASSLVQQINTEAFF.

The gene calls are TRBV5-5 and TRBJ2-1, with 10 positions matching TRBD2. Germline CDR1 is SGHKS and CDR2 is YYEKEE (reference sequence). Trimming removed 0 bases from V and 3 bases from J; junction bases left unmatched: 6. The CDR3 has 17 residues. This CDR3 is CASSLDSGRRNYNEQFF. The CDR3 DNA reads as TGTGCCAGCAGCTTGGATAGCGGGAGGAGAAACTACAATGAGCAGTTCTTC.

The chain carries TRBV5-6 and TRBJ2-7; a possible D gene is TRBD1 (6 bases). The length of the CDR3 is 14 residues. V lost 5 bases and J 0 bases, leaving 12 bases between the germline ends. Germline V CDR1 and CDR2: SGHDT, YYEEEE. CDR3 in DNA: TGTGCCAGCAGGAGACAGGCCTACTCCTACGAGCAGTACTTC. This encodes CASRRQAYSYEQYF.

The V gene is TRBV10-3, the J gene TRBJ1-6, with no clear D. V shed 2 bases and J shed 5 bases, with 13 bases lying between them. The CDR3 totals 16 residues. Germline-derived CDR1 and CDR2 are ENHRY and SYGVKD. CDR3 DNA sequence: TGTGCCATCAGTGAGATCGGTGTGGGAAATAATTCACCCCTCCACTTT. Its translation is CAISEIGVGNNSPLHF.

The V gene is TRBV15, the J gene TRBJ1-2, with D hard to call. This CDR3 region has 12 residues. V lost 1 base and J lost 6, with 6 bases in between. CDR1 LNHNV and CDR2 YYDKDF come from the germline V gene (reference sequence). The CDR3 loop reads CATSRAENGYTF. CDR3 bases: TGTGCCACCAGCAGAGCCGAGAATGGCTACACCTTC.

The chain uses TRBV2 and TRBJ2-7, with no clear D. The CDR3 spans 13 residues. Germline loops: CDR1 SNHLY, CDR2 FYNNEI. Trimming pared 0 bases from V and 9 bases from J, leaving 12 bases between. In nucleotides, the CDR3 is TGTGCCAGCAGTGAAGCGCCGACCCTGGGGCAGTACTTC. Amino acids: CASSEAPTLGQYF.

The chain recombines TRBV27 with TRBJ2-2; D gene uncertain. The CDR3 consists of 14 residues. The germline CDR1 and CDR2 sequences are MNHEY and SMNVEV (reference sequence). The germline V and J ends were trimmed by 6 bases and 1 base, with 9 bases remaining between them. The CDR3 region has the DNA TGTGCCAGCAGACGGACCCGGAACACCGGGGAGCTGTTTTTT. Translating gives CASRRTRNTGELFF.

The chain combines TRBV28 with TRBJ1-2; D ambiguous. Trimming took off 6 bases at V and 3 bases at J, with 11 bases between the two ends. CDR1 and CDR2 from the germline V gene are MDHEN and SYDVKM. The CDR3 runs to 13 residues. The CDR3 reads CASSPPSYYGYTF. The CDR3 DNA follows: TGTGCCAGCAGCCCCCCTTCCTACTATGGCTACACCTTC.

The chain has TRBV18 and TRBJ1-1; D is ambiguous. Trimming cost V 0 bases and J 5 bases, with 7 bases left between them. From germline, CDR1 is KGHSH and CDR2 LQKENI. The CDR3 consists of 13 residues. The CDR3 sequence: CASSPPSVTEAFF. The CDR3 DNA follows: TGTGCCAGCTCACCACCATCCGTAACTGAAGCTTTCTTT.

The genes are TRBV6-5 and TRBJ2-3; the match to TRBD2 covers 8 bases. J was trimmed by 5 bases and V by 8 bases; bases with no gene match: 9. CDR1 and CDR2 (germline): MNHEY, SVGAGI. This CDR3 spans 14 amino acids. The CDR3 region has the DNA TGTGCCAGCTTCGGGGGGGGAACTGGAGATACGCAGTATTTT. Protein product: CASFGGGTGDTQYF.

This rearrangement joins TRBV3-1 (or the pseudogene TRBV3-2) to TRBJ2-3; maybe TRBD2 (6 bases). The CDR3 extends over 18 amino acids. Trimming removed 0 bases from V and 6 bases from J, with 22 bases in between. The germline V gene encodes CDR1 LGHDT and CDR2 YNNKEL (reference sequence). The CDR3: CASSQDFAGPNSGDTQYF. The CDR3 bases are TGTGCCAGCAGCCAAGATTTCGCGGGACCCAATTCGGGCGATACGCAGTATTTT.

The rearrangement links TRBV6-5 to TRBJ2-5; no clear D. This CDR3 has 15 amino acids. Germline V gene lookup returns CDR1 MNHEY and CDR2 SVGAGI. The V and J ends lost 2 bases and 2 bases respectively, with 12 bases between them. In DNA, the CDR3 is TGTGCCAGCAGTTACGACGGCAACCTACAAGAGACCCAGTACTTC. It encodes CASSYDGNLQETQYF.

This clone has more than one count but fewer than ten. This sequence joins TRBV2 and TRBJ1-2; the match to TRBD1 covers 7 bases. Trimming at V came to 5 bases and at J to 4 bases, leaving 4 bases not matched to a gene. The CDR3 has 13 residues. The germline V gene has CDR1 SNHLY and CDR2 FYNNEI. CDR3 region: CASSTRDSYGYTF. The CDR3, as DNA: TGTGCCAGCAGTACCCGGGACAGCTATGGCTACACCTTC.

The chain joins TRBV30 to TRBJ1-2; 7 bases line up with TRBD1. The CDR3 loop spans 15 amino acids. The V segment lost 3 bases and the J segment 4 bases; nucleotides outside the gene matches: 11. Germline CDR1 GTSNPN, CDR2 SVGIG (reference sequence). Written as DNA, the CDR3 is TGTGCCTGGAGCCCCGAGTCAGGGGGGGTCTATGGCTACACCTTC. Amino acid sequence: CAWSPESGGVYGYTF.